Below, 25 T cell receptor beta chains from the same sample are listed, as sequenced in a study of early T cells in non-severe SARS-CoV-2 infection. MiXCR, run by TCRdb on the 5' RACE reads, gives a single entry per CDR3 protein. This sample has 110,000 or so distinct CDR3 sequences, with roughly 12% found just once. Source material: whole blood. Receptors were obtained from an adult who was a healthcare worker with PCR-confirmed SARS-CoV-2 infection or an uninfected control (not recorded which).

The chain employs TRBV18 and TRBJ1-2; 8 bases agree with TRBD1. The germline V gene has CDR1 KGHSH and CDR2 LQKENI. The V gene end was trimmed by 5 bases and the J gene end by 6 bases; junction bases not matched to a gene: 2. CDR3 length equals 12 residues. The CDR3 DNA is TGTGCCAGCTCAACAGGGGGTCATGGCTACACCTTC. Protein product: CASSTGGHGYTF.

This clonotype was detected ten times or more. The rearrangement joins TRBV20-1 to TRBJ1-2; D perhaps matches TRBD1 (6 bases). The CDR3 loop spans 13 amino acids. V lost 0 bases and J lost 3, with 8 bases in between. In germline, CDR1 is DFQATT, CDR2 SNEGSKA (reference sequence). The CDR3 sequence is CSARDRGHYGYTF. CDR3 DNA: TGCAGTGCTAGAGACAGGGGTCACTATGGCTACACCTTC.

The V call is TRBV7-9, the J call TRBJ1-4, with D unclear. Trimming stripped 5 bases from V and 5 bases from J, with 12 bases between. CDR3 length equals 14 residues. Germline V lookup: CDR1 SEHNR, CDR2 FQNEAQ (reference sequence). CDR3 loop: CASSPEKPNEKLFF. The CDR3 region has the DNA TGTGCCAGCAGCCCCGAGAAACCCAATGAAAAACTGTTTTTT.

This clonotype was recorded a few times. The DNA of the CDR3 is TGTGCCAGCAGTTTATGGAGGAGCTCCTATAATTCACCCCTCCACTTT. This gives the protein CASSLWRSSYNSPLHF. The J gene is TRBJ1-6, the V gene TRBV28, with D unresolved. The germline CDR1 and CDR2 sequences are MDHEN and SYDVKM. CDR3 size: 16 residues. V lost 0 bases and J lost 0, with 6 bases in between.

This clonotype was recorded at least ten times. The rearrangement uses TRBV28 and TRBJ1-2; D call uncertain. Trimming stripped 9 bases from V and 8 bases from J, with 22 bases between. This CDR3 has 14 residues. Germline V gene sequence: CDR1 MDHEN, CDR2 SYDVKM. The CDR3 protein is CASRTGILLGGYTF. The CDR3 DNA reads as TGTGCCAGTAGGACCGGGATCCTACTTGGGGGCTACACCTTC.

This clonotype has a handful of counts. This chain's CDR3 is CASIWVLRTGELFF. CDR3 nucleotides: TGTGCCAGCATTTGGGTTCTACGCACCGGGGAGCTGTTTTTT. The V and J genes are TRBV21-1 and TRBJ2-2. TRBV21-1 is classified as a pseudogene. This CDR3 spans 14 amino acids.

This clonotype occurred a few times. The chain has TRBV3-1 and TRBJ1-6; tentative D call: TRBD1 (6 bases). Trimming removed 1 base at V and 7 bases at J, with 11 bases between. The CDR3 is 15 residues long. CDR1 is LGHDT, CDR2 YNNKEL, per germline (reference sequence). The CDR3 region has the DNA TGTGCCAGCAGCCAAGGTTCAGGGGACAATTCACCCCTCCACTTT. This sequence encodes CASSQGSGDNSPLHF.

This clonotype was counted between two and nine times. V usage is TRBV7-9 and J usage is TRBJ2-3, with TRBD1 matching over 9 bases. With 5 bases clipped from V and 1 base from J, the junction kept 1 base outside the gene matches. This CDR3 is 14 amino acids long. CDR1 and CDR2 (germline): SEHNR, FQNEAQ (reference sequence). Here the CDR3 reads CASSRDRGTDTQYF. CDR3 nucleotides: TGTGCCAGCAGCCGGGACAGGGGCACAGATACGCAGTATTTT.

The V gene is TRBV2, the J gene TRBJ1-1; TRBD1 matches 9 bases. V gave up 7 bases and J gave up 1 base; unmatched junction bases: 7. Looked up from germline, CDR1 is SNHLY and CDR2 is FYNNEI. The CDR3 extends over 15 amino acids. Here the CDR3 DNA reads TGTGCCAGCAACCGTCGGACAGGGGCGAACACTGAAGCTTTCTTT. Translating it yields CASNRRTGANTEAFF. Full variable domain (outside the CDR3, taken from reference TRBV2 and TRBJ1-1): EPEVTQTPSHQVTQMGQEVILRCVPISNHLYFYWYRQILGQKVEFLVSFYNNEISEKSEIFDDQFSVERPDGSNFTLKIRSTKLEDSAMYFCASNRRTGANTEAFFGQGTRLTVV.

V is TRBV7-6 and J is TRBJ2-4, with a tentative D call TRBD2 (6 bases). The CDR3 contains 14 residues. Deletions cut 1 base from V and 6 bases from J, with 10 bases between. The germline gives CDR1 SGHVS, CDR2 FNYEAQ. CDR3 nucleotide sequence: TGTGCCAGCAGCTTAGGGGAGGAAGTAAACATTCAGTACTTC. Residues: CASSLGEEVNIQYF.

This clonotype has at least ten counts. This rearrangement joins TRBV11-2 to TRBJ1-5; possibly TRBD1 for D (6 bases). Germline lookup yields CDR1 SGHAT and CDR2 FQNNGV. CDR3 length: 15 amino acids. Deletions cut 3 bases from V and 4 bases from J, with 13 bases between. The CDR3 coding sequence is TGTGCCAGCAGCTTGGGAAGGGGGGAAAATCAGCCCCAGCATTTT. Its translation: CASSLGRGENQPQHF. Full variable domain (rest looked up from reference TRBV11-2 and TRBJ1-5): EAGVAQSPRYKIIEKRQSVAFWCNPISGHATLYWYQQILGQGPKLLIQFQNNGVVDDSQLPKDRFSAERLKGVDSTLKIQPAKLEDSAVYLCASSLGRGENQPQHFGDGTRLSIL.

J is TRBJ1-1 and V is TRBV11-2; 7 positions agree with TRBD1. J was trimmed by 7 bases and V by 10 bases; bases with no gene match: 15. The CDR3 contains 14 residues. Germline V lookup: CDR1 SGHAT, CDR2 FQNNGV. CDR3 sequence reads: CATRQVGTELEAFF. The CDR3, as DNA: TGTGCCACCAGGCAGGTAGGGACAGAGCTTGAAGCTTTCTTT. Full variable domain (rest looked up from reference TRBV11-2 and TRBJ1-1): EAGVAQSPRYKIIEKRQSVAFWCNPISGHATLYWYQQILGQGPKLLIQFQNNGVVDDSQLPKDRFSAERLKGVDSTLKIQPAKLEDSAVYLCATRQVGTELEAFFGQGTRLTVV.

This clonotype was detected only a few times. The chain joins TRBV3-1 to TRBJ1-1; D is perhaps TRBD1 (5 bases). The V end was cut by 4 bases, the J end by 4 bases, with 13 bases between. CDR3 length: 14 amino acids. Germline lookup yields CDR1 LGHDT and CDR2 YNNKEL (reference sequence). The CDR3 reads CASSRSGGSTEAFF. CDR3 nucleotides: TGTGCCAGCAGCCGGTCTGGGGGGAGCACTGAAGCTTTCTTT.

A few counts support this clonotype. The chain couples TRBV19 to TRBJ2-1; the D gene is possibly TRBD2 (6 bases). Trimming cost V 6 bases and J 0 bases, with 9 bases left between them. The CDR3 extends over 14 amino acids. Germline CDR1 reads LNHDA; CDR2 reads SQIVND (reference sequence). For the CDR3, the DNA is TGTGCCAGTAGCCGGGACTTCTCCTACAATGAGCAGTTCTTC. As protein: CASSRDFSYNEQFF.

The V gene is TRBV20-1, the J gene TRBJ2-2; D remains ambiguous. The CDR3 is made up of 12 amino acids. V was shortened by 3 bases and J by 4 bases, with 6 bases between the two germline ends. In germline, CDR1 is DFQATT, CDR2 SNEGSKA (reference sequence). CDR3: CSASRGTGELFF. The CDR3 DNA sequence: TGCAGTGCTAGTCGAGGCACCGGGGAGCTGTTTTTT.

This clonotype was recorded many times. The V gene is TRBV29-1, the J gene TRBJ1-2; D call uncertain. Germline V lookup: CDR1 SQVTM, CDR2 ANQGSEA. V was clipped by 7 bases and J by 5 bases, with 8 bases between them. The CDR3 runs to 10 residues. The CDR3 DNA reads TGCAGCGCTGACCCATATGGCTACACCTTC. Protein: CSADPYGYTF.

This clonotype has a handful of counts. V and J are TRBV15 and TRBJ2-3, with D hard to call. This CDR3 contains 12 residues. The V gene's germline CDR1 is LNHNV and CDR2 YYDKDF (reference sequence). V lost 1 base to trimming and J lost 6 bases, with 5 bases between them. This chain's CDR3 is CATSRAQDTQYF. The CDR3 DNA reads TGTGCCACCAGCAGAGCCCAGGATACGCAGTATTTT.

For this clonotype: A junction boundary mismatches the germline segment, possibly from a read error. The rearrangement links TRBV7-7 to TRBJ1-1; 8 bases are a match to TRBD1. CDR3 size: 15 residues. Germline V gene lookup returns CDR1 SSHAT and CDR2 FNYEAQ (reference sequence). The CDR3 spells CASSPIDRGWTEAFF. CDR3 sequence (DNA): TGTGCTAGCAGCCCTATTGACAGGGGTTGGACTGAAGCTTTCTTT.

The chain has TRBV27 and TRBJ2-1; D is undetermined. Trimming left V 7 bases short and J 3 bases short, with 10 bases between. Germline assignment: CDR1 MNHEY and CDR2 SMNVEV (reference sequence). The CDR3 runs 13 residues. DNA for the CDR3: TGTGCCAGCAATGGTCAGAACTACAATGAGCAGTTCTTC. It encodes CASNGQNYNEQFF.

This clonotype was observed a few times. The V call is TRBV29-1, the J call TRBJ2-7; no reliable D call. Between the trimmed V and J ends, which lost 5 bases and 3 bases, there was a span of 5 bases. The CDR3 contains 10 residues. CDR1 SQVTM and CDR2 ANQGSEA come from the germline V gene. As DNA, the CDR3 is TGCAGCGTTCTTGACTACGAGCAGTACTTC. Protein product: CSVLDYEQYF.

In DNA, the CDR3 is TGTGCCAGCAGTTACAAGGCGGGATCTGAGACCCAGTACTTC. It translates to CASSYKAGSETQYF. This chain joins TRBV6-5 and TRBJ2-5; TRBD2 might be the D (6 bases). V lost 2 bases to trimming and J lost 5 bases, with 12 bases between them. Germline V gene sequence: CDR1 MNHEY, CDR2 SVGAGI. This CDR3 is 14 amino acids long.

The V and J genes are TRBV7-9 and TRBJ2-3; 14 bases map to TRBD2. CDR1 is SEHNR, CDR2 FQNEAQ, per germline (reference sequence). There are 16 residues in the CDR3. V was clipped by 4 bases and J by 3 bases; unmatched bases: 3. CDR3 in amino acids: CASSSTSGGATDTQYF. CDR3 DNA: TGTGCCAGCAGCTCGACTAGCGGGGGGGCAACAGATACGCAGTATTTT.

The chain is built from TRBV7-9 and TRBJ2-7, with D possibly being TRBD1 (6 bases). The CDR3 has 13 residues. The germline CDR1 and CDR2 sequences are SEHNR and FQNEAQ (reference sequence). Between the trimmed V and J ends, which lost 6 bases and 0 bases, there was a span of 9 bases. CDR3 coding DNA: TGTGCCAGCAGACGACAGGACTCCTACGAGCAGTACTTC. Amino acid sequence: CASRRQDSYEQYF.

This clonotype was counted ten times or more. The gene calls are TRBV5-4 and TRBJ2-2, with 8 positions matching TRBD2. J was trimmed by 2 bases and V by 4 bases; bases with no gene match: 10. CDR3 length: 17 residues. Germline CDR1 is SGHNT and CDR2 is YYREEE (reference sequence). The CDR3 coding sequence is TGTGCCAGCAGCCTCCCCGGGGCGGGAGGCAACACCGGGGAGCTGTTTTTT. Translated: CASSLPGAGGNTGELFF.

This clonotype was seen only a few times. The CDR3 protein is CASSGYRDTANTGELFF. DNA of the CDR3: TGTGCCAGCAGCGGGTACCGGGACACCGCTAACACCGGGGAGCTGTTTTTT. This chain links TRBV5-4 with TRBJ2-2, with D possibly being TRBD1 (6 bases). V gave up 4 bases and J gave up 2 bases, with 18 bases separating them. Germline-derived CDR1 and CDR2 are SGHNT and YYREEE (reference sequence). This CDR3 is 17 amino acids long. The full variable domain, rest sourced from reference TRBV5-4 and TRBJ2-2, is ETGVTQSPTHLIKTRGQQVTLRCSSQSGHNTVSWYQQALGQGPQFIFQYYREEENGRGNFPPRFSGLQFPNYSSELNVNALELDDSALYLCASSGYRDTANTGELFFGEGSRLTVL.